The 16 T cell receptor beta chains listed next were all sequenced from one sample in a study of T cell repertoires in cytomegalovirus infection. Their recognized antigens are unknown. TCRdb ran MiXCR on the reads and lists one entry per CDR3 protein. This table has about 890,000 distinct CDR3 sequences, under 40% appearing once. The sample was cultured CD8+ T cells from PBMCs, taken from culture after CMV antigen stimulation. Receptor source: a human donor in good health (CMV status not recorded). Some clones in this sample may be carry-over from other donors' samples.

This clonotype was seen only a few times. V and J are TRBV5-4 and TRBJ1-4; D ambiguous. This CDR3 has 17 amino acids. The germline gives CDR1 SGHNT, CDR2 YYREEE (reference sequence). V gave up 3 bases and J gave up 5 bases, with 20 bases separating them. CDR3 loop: CASSSQEDGAPNEKLFF. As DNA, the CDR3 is TGTGCCAGCAGCTCTCAAGAGGACGGAGCTCCAAATGAAAAACTGTTTTTT.

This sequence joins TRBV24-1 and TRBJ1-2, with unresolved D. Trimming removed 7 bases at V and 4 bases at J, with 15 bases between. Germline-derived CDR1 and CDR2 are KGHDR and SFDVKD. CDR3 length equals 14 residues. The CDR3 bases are TGTGCCACCAGGCTACACAGATTTTCCTATGGCTACACCTTC. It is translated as CATRLHRFSYGYTF.

In DNA form, the CDR3 reads TGTGCCAGCAGGCCAGGTGAAACGGGGACTGAAGCTTTCTTT. Its translation: CASRPGETGTEAFF. J is TRBJ1-1 and V is TRBV9; no firm D call. CDR1 and CDR2 from the germline V gene are SGDLS and YYNGEE. V was shortened by 5 bases and J by 5 bases, with 16 bases between the two germline ends. The CDR3 is 14 residues long.

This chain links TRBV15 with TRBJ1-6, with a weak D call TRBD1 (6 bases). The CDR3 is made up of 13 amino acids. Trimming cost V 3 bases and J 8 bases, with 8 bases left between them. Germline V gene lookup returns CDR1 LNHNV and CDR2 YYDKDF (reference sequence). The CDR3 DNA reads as TGTGCCACCAGCAGTCGACAGGATTCACCCCTCCACTTT. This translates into CATSSRQDSPLHF. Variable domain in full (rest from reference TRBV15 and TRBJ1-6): DAMVIQNPRYQVTQFGKPVTLSCSQTLNHNVMYWYQQKSSQAPKLLFHYYDKDFNNEADTPDNFQSRRPNTSFCFLDIRSPGLGDTAMYLCATSSRQDSPLHFGNGTRLTVT.

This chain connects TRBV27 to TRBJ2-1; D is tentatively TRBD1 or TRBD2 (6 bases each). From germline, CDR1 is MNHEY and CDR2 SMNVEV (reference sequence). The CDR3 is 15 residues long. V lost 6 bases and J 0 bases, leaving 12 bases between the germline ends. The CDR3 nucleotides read TGTGCCAGCAGCCCGGGGGCCCTCTCCTACAATGAGCAGTTCTTC. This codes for CASSPGALSYNEQFF.

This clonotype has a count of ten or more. For the CDR3, the DNA is TGTGCCATTGGACAGGGGGACTCCTACGAGCAGTACTTC. Translating it yields CAIGQGDSYEQYF. The chain carries TRBV10-3 and TRBJ2-7; 10 positions match TRBD1. Germline-derived CDR1 and CDR2 are ENHRY and SYGVKD. The V gene end was trimmed by 9 bases and the J gene end by 0 bases; junction bases not matched to a gene: 2. The CDR3 consists of 13 residues.

Written as DNA, the CDR3 is TGTGCCAGCAGTTTACCCGCCGATAGTCTGGCTAACTATGGCTACACCTTC. It specifies CASSLPADSLANYGYTF. The rearrangement uses TRBV28 and TRBJ1-2; D is unresolved. Germline values: CDR1 MDHEN, CDR2 SYDVKM. The CDR3 loop spans 17 amino acids. The V end was cut by 2 bases, the J end by 0 bases, with 16 bases between.

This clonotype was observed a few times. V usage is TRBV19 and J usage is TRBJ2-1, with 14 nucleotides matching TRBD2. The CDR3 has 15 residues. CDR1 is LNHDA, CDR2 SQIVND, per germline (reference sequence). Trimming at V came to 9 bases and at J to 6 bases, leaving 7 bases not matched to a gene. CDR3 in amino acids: CASEIGTSGGNEQFF. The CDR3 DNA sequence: TGTGCCAGCGAGATTGGGACTAGCGGGGGCAATGAGCAGTTCTTC.

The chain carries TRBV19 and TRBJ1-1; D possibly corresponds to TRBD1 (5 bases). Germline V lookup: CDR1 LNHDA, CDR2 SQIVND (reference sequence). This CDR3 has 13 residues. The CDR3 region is CGSTGGTHTEAFF. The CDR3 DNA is TGTGGCTCAACCGGGGGTACGCACACTGAAGCTTTCTTT.

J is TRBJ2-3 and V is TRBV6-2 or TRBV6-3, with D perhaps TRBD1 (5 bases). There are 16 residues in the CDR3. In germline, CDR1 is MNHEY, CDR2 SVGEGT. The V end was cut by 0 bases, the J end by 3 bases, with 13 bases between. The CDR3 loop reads CASSYSTTGETDTQYF. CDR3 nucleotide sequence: TGTGCCAGCAGTTACTCGACAACAGGCGAGACAGATACGCAGTATTTT.

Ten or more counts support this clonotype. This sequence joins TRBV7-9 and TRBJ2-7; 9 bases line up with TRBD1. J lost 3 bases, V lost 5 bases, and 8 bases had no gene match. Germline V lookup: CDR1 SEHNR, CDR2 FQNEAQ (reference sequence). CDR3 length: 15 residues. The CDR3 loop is CASSPPDRGVYEQYF. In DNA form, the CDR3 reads TGTGCCAGCAGCCCCCCGGACAGGGGCGTCTACGAGCAGTACTTC.

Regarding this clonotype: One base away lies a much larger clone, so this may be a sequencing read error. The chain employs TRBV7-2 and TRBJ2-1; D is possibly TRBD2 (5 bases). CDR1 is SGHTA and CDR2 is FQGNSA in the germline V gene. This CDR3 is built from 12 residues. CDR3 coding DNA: TGTGTCAGCAGCTTAGCGACGGATTACCAGTTCTTC. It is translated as CVSSLATDYQFF.

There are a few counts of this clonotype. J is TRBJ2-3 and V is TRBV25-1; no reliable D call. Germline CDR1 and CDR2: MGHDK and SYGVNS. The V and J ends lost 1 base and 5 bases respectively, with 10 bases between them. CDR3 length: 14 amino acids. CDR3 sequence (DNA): TGTGCCAGCAGTGAATTTACCGAGCGAGATACGCAGTATTTT. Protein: CASSEFTERDTQYF.

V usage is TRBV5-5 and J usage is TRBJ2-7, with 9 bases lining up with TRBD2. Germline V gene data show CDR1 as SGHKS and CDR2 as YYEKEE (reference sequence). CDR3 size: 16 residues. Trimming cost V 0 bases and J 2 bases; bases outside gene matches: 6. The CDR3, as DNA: TGTGCCAGCAGCTTGGAGACGGGACTAGCCCCCTACGAGCAGTACGTC. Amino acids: CASSLETGLAPYEQYV.

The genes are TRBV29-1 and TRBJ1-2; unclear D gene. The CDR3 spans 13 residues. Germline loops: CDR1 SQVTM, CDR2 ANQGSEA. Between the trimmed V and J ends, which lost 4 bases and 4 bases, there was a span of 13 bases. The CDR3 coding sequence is TGCAGCGTTGTCTTGGACGGAGTCTATGGCTACACCTTC. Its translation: CSVVLDGVYGYTF.

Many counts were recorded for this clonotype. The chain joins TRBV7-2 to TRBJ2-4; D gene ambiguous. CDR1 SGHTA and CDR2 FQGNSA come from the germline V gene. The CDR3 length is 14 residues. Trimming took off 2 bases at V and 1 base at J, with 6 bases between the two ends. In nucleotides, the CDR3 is TGTGCCAGCAGCTTACCCGGGGCCAAAAACATTCAGTACTTC. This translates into CASSLPGAKNIQYF.